This passage covers 4 T cell receptor beta chains from one sample sequenced in a study of graft-versus-host responses after intestinal transplantation. Assay: immunoSEQ multiplex PCR; the TCRdb copy retains only in-frame clones and omits some. The sample has roughly 56,000 clones, 90% to 95% seen once. The material sequenced was PBMCs, taken about 120 days after intestinal transplantation. The receptor set was obtained from a human patient who received an intestinal transplant, so some T cells may come from the graft donor.

The chain employs TRBV28 and TRBJ1-6; D gene uncertain. CDR3 size: 19 residues. Germline V lookup: CDR1 MDHEN, CDR2 SYDVKM. V lost 1 base to trimming and J lost 9 bases, with 25 bases between them. DNA for the CDR3: TGTGCCAGCAGTTTATATAGGGTAGGACCTCGGAGCAGGATTTCACCCCTCCACTTT. It is translated as CASSLYRVGPRSRISPLHF.

This clone is a singleton in its sample. The rearrangement joins TRBV11-3 to TRBJ2-3; 7 nucleotides line up with TRBD2. J was trimmed by 2 bases and V by 1 base; bases with no gene match: 3. This CDR3 contains 15 residues. CDR1 and CDR2 from the germline V gene are SGHNT and YENEEA. The CDR3 sequence: CASSLGAGDTDTQYF. The CDR3 bases are TGTGCCAGCAGCTTAGGGGCGGGGGACACAGATACGCAGTATTTT.

The chain is built from TRBV4-1 and TRBJ2-1, with 10 nucleotides matching TRBD2. The V gene end was trimmed by 2 bases and the J gene end by 0 bases; junction bases not matched to a gene: 4. Germline CDR1 is MGHRA and CDR2 is YSYEKL. The CDR3 has 17 residues. The CDR3 DNA reads as TGCGCCAGCAGCCAACCTAGCGGGAGATACTCCTACAATGAGCAGTTCTTC. Translating gives CASSQPSGRYSYNEQFF.

The rearrangement joins TRBV1 to TRBJ1-1. TRBV1 is flagged as a pseudogene. The CDR3 consists of 16 residues. CDR3 protein: CTSSQDLTIMNTEAFF. CDR3 bases: TGCACCAGCAGCCAAGACCTGACTATCATGAACACTGAAGCTTTCTTT.